Each of the 7 T cell receptor beta chains below was sequenced from the same sample in a study of PD-1 blockade in classical Hodgkin lymphoma. Some clones are missing from TCRdb's copy, which holds only in-frame ones; the method was immunoSEQ multiplex PCR. The sample consists of fewer than 50,000 clones, about nine tenths of them appearing once. All the patients suffered relapse after autologous stem cell transplantation, and brentuximab vedotin exposure differed. The sequencing used peripheral blood mononuclear cells (PBMCs), collected at baseline. Receptors originate from a human donor with classical Hodgkin lymphoma.

J is TRBJ1-2 and V is TRBV2; no reliable D call. CDR1 is SNHLY, CDR2 FYNNEI, per germline. Trimming stripped 2 bases from V and 4 bases from J, with 11 bases between. The CDR3 runs 14 residues. The CDR3 loop is CASSESHSLYGYTF. CDR3 in DNA: TGTGCCAGCAGTGAATCACACAGCCTCTATGGCTACACCTTC.

This chain connects TRBV6-6 to TRBJ1-5; TRBD1 matches at 7 bases. The CDR3 contains 15 residues. Germline V gene lookup returns CDR1 MNHNY and CDR2 SVGAGI (reference sequence). Trimming removed 2 bases from V and 4 bases from J; junction bases left unmatched: 5. CDR3 bases: TGTGCCAGCAGTTACCACAGGGGACTGAATCAGCCCCAGCATTTT. As protein: CASSYHRGLNQPQHF.

The rearrangement links TRBV5-1 to TRBJ2-7, with D perhaps TRBD2 (6 bases). The CDR3 consists of 14 residues. V was trimmed by 4 bases and J by 2 bases, leaving 13 bases between them. Germline V gene data show CDR1 as SGHRS and CDR2 as YFSETQ. The CDR3 DNA reads as TGCGCCAGCAGCCCTCAAGGGAGGCCCTACGAGCAGTACTTC. It codes for CASSPQGRPYEQYF.

The CDR3 coding sequence is TGCGCCAGCTCCCGGGACCAGGGGGGCACCGGGGAGCTGTTTTTT. Its protein is CASSRDQGGTGELFF. The chain joins TRBV5-1 to TRBJ2-2; D possibly corresponds to TRBD1 (7 bases). The ends were cut back, 7 bases at V and 4 bases at J, with 17 bases in the middle. CDR3 length equals 15 residues. Germline loops: CDR1 SGHRS, CDR2 YFSETQ. The entire variable domain, with the rest obtained from reference TRBV5-1 and TRBJ2-2, is as follows: KAGVTQTPRYLIKTRGQQVTLSCSPISGHRSVSWYQQTPGQGLQFLFEYFSETQRNKGNFPGRFSGRQFSNSRSEMNVSTLELGDSALYLCASSRDQGGTGELFFGEGSRLTVL.

In nucleotides, the CDR3 is TGTGCCAGCAGTTTGGCTAGCGGGAGGGCCCTTGAGCAGTTCTTC. Amino acids: CASSLASGRALEQFF. This chain joins TRBV27 and TRBJ2-1, with 12 bases identical to TRBD2. Germline trimming cut 3 bases from V and 9 bases from J; bases unmatched to any gene: 6. The CDR3 is made up of 15 amino acids. Germline V gene lookup returns CDR1 MNHEY and CDR2 SMNVEV (reference sequence).

The chain joins TRBV4-3 to TRBJ1-2; no firm D call. The germline V gene encodes CDR1 LGHNA and CDR2 YSLEER. V was clipped by 1 base and J by 0 bases, with 9 bases between them. The CDR3 sequence is 15 residues long. This CDR3 reads CASSQGRRPNYGYTF. Written as DNA, the CDR3 is TGCGCCAGCAGCCAAGGACGAAGGCCTAACTATGGCTACACCTTC.

The CDR3 is CASSLIESSYEQYF. The DNA for the CDR3 is TGTGCCAGCAGTTTAATAGAGAGCTCCTACGAGCAGTACTTC. This sequence joins TRBV28 and TRBJ2-7; unclear D gene. The V gene lost 2 bases and the J gene lost 0 bases, with 8 bases spanning the gap. The CDR3 sequence is 14 residues long. Germline lookup yields CDR1 MDHEN and CDR2 SYDVKM.